This T cell receptor (beta chain) was captured by sequencing in a study of Graves' ophthalmopathy and Graves' hyperthyroidism (dated by TCRdb to the late 2010s). Turning to the overall study: Stable hyperthyroidism was defined as no progression to ophthalmopathy within 18 months of follow-up. The study used signatures of the TCR beta repertoire to tell Graves' ophthalmopathy apart from Graves' hyperthyroidism and to predict which patients would progress to ophthalmopathy. In total, approximately 140 blood samples were TCR-sequenced: 40 to 45 ophthalmopathy, under 80 hyperthyroidism and around 17 hyperthyroidism-to-ophthalmopathy patients. A discovery set of more than 90 patients (43 ophthalmopathy, 55 to 60 stable hyperthyroidism) was enrolled to explore V-J signatures distinguishing ophthalmopathy from hyperthyroidism. For independent validation, a separate cohort was made up of approximately 18 hyperthyroidism patients plus 17 patients who later progressed from hyperthyroidism to ophthalmopathy. In six or seven hyperthyroidism patients, the T-cell repertoires found in thyroid tissue were compared with those found in blood. Following sampling, methimazole starting at 30 mg daily was administered to hyperthyroidism patients, and high-dose intravenous methylprednisolone was administered to ophthalmopathy patients. The paper as a whole reports these results and caveats: In cross-validation, the 13-signature model distinguished ophthalmopathy from stable hyperthyroidism with around 90% sensitivity and 81% to 82% specificity, while in the test set the corresponding values were about 80% and 75%. In validation, the model predicted ophthalmopathy progression with 70.59% sensitivity and around 72% specificity; some 13 predicted patients were CT-confirmed with GO in a median of approximately 6.5 months. Among expanded thyroid clonotypes with frequency above 0.001, most also showed up in blood, which suggests that blood repertoires may reflect the thyroid immune response. Sample size was not predetermined statistically, and investigators were not blinded to group allocation.

The CDR3 sequence holds 15 residues, the cysteine and phenylalanine included. The only DNA kept is the CDR3, 45 bases in frame from the first base. V is clipped by 6 bases and J by 3 bases, and the sequence between their germline boundaries is 17 bases long. The CDR1 and CDR2 encoded by the germline V gene (reference sequence) are SEHNR and FQNEAQ. As for this clonotype: What this receptor recognizes is not known. Since a much larger clone is just one base distant, this may be a read error.

For repertoire sequencing, TCR beta CDR3 regions were amplified from RNA transcripts. The first round was an RT-PCR using HTBI primers with the Qiagen OneStep RT-PCR kit, and this first round was followed by a second-round multiplex PCR, then size selection and purification. Sequencing of the libraries was carried out on an Illumina HiSeq2000 in paired-end mode with 100 bp reads. The authors' analysis ran thus. SOAPnuke was used for read processing, and reads with adapters, uncalled bases, a mean Phred below 15, or no exact constant-primer or identifier match were discarded. High-quality paired reads were merged with COPE v1.2.5. Clonotypes were defined as unique nucleotide sequences and were aligned to IMGT TRB V, D and J references using MiTCR v1.1. Analysis was restricted to V-J combinations with a frequency above 0.0001, which covered 99.2% of repertoires. A TCR clonal expansion and chaos score per V-J combination was defined as the ratio of F50 clonal expansion to chaos observed in the TCRdist matrix. Welch's t-statistics and random forest were used to reduce features to about 14 V-J combinations, which were fed into a naive Bayes classifier. Thyroid-blood repertoire similarity was quantified with the Morisita-Horn index. TCRdb reworked the public reads: Q25 trimming with fastp, MiXCR clone assembly, productive beta chains retained. When rows share a CDR3 protein, they turn into one entry using the most common DNA and genes. These V and J calls derive from TCRdb rather than the authors' analysis. This sample holds more than 1,000,000 distinct CDR3 sequences; 35% to 40% were observed only once. Roughly 10% of the sample goes to the ten largest clones.

Patients with hyperthyroidism were aged 18 to 65 years, had been newly diagnosed, and had a disease duration of less than 2 months. Patients with other autoimmune diseases, uncontrolled infections, pregnancy or lactation were excluded. Diagnosis relied on clinical symptoms, serum thyroxine, TRAb, thyroid ultrasound and orbital computed tomography. Trizol reagent was used to extract the total RNA, and its quality was then checked on an Agilent 2100 Bioanalyzer. This chain joins TRBV7-9 to TRBJ1-1; the D gene remains uncertain. The sample comprised peripheral blood or thyroid tissue (not recorded which). The TCR originated in an adult man with Graves' hyperthyroidism. Here the CDR3 is given as CASSIGVAEDTEAFF. The DNA sequence is given as TGTGCCAGCAGTATTGGGGTGGCGGAGGACACTGAAGCTTTCTTT.